This T cell receptor beta chain was sequenced in a study of CD4+ T cells in melanoma. Study results and limitations: Diverse differentiation states were reported for melanoma neoantigen-specific CD4+ T cells. A reported correlation linked neoantigen-specific CD4+ T cells to CD8+, macrophage and B cell function.

As for this clone: Its antigen remains unknown.

Germline CDR1 reads SGHRS; CDR2 reads YFSETQ. The CDR3 runs to 14 residues. Between the trimmed V and J ends, which lost 5 bases and 0 bases, there was a span of 12 bases. Here immunoSEQ multiplex PCR was the method, and the copy in TCRdb shows in-frame clones only, minus some. In the table there are 110,000 to 150,000 clones, around 90% of which are singletons. The source of this sequence is a human donor with melanoma. The chain carries TRBV5-1 and TRBJ2-7; a weak D match, TRBD2 (6 bases). The CDR3 sequence is CASRGEDPSYEQYF. In DNA, the CDR3 is TGCGCCAGCAGGGGGGAGGACCCCTCCTACGAGCAGTACTTC.